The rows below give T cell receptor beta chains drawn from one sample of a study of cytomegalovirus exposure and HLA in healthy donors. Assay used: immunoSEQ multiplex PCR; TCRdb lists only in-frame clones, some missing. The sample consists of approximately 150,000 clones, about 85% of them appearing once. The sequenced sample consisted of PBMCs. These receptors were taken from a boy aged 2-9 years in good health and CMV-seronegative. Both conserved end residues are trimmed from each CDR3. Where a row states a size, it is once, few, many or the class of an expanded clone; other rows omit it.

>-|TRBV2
ASSETGSRNQPQH
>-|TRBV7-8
ASSFRLAGGSYEQY
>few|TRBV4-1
ASSQGEADRGFGYT
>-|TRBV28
ASSTRETTNEKLF
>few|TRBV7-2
ASSLVSQRPGGSNQPQH
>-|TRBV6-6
ASKRTNTGELF
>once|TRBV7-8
ASSFRYYYNEQF
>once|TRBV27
ASSTTGNGYT
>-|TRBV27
ASSSPRLIQLGEQY
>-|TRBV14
ASSQTKLGEETQY
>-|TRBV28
ASNPYPGTTRYEQY
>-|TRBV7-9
ASSLDIAGYGYT